Detailed here is one TCR beta chain. What it recognizes is unknown. Reverse transcribing all isolated RNA meant expressed TCRB transcripts were sequenced. TCRdb keeps only in-frame clones here, not all; method: immunoSEQ multiplex PCR. The table has 40,000 to 65,000 clones, about three fifths seen once. The data derive from a study of beta chain features in type 1 diabetes. Findings of the study overall: The naive, central memory and Treg TCRB repertoires looked more alike in patients than they did in healthy donors. Moderate yet significant TCRB CDR3 shortening was seen in Type 1 diabetes patients in all four CD4+ subsets. Researchers cautioned that cDNA sequencing could over-represent cells with high TCR expression.

Germline CDR1 reads MNHEY; CDR2 reads SMNVEV (reference sequence). Trimming left V 2 bases short and J 9 bases short, with 16 bases between. The CDR3 is 14 residues long. The specimen was stem cell memory CD4+ T cells from blood. This receptor was identified in a woman aged 25 to 45 with type 1 diabetes. The chain joins TRBV27 to TRBJ2-5; D perhaps matches TRBD1 (6 bases). CDR3 bases: TGTGCCAGCAGTTTAACCAGGGGCCAACGGGCCCAGTACTTC. Its translation: CASSLTRGQRAQYF.